This T cell receptor (beta chain) was observed in a study of blood T cell repertoires in COVID-19. The overall study: Samples representing acute and convalescent COVID-19 were sourced from the United States, Italy and Spain.

This table comes from immunoSEQ multiplex PCR, and its TCRdb copy is limited to in-frame clones, with some not included. The data show 150,000 to 200,000 clones, about 75% seen once. V was clipped by 6 bases and J by 3 bases; unmatched bases: 8. In germline, CDR1 is SEHNR, CDR2 FQNEAQ (reference sequence). The CDR3 is 14 amino acids. This TCR was recovered from a woman aged 45-65 years with active or convalescent COVID-19. Sequences were obtained from peripheral blood. The chain employs TRBV7-9 and TRBJ2-7, with 7 positions matching TRBD1. The CDR3 bases are TGTGCCAGCAGTTCGACAGGGATCTTCTACGAGCAGTACTTC. This sequence encodes CASSSTGIFYEQYF. Using reference TRBV7-9 and TRBJ2-7 for the parts outside the CDR3, the full variable domain is DTGVSQNPRHKITKRGQNVTFRCDPISEHNRLYWYRQTLGQGPEFLTYFQNEAQLEKSRLLSDRFSAERPKGSFSTLEIQRTEQGDSAMYLCASSSTGIFYEQYFGPGTRLTVT.